Each of the 29 T cell receptor beta chains below was sequenced from the same sample in a study of blood T cell repertoires in COVID-19. Profiling relied on immunoSEQ multiplex PCR, and the TCRdb table lists in-frame clones only, not all of them. Here the sample spans about 100,000 clones, roughly 89% being singletons. Specimen: peripheral blood. These receptors were taken from an older man with acute or convalescent COVID-19.

The chain carries TRBV28 and TRBJ1-5, with TRBD1 as a possible D gene (5 bases). V gave up 4 bases and J gave up 7 bases, with 11 bases separating them. The CDR3 loop spans 13 amino acids. Germline CDR1 and CDR2: MDHEN and SYDVKM. The DNA for the CDR3 is TGTGCCAGCAGTTCGGGACTTAGGCAGCCCCAGCATTTT. Translation gives CASSSGLRQPQHF.

The chain combines TRBV4-1 with TRBJ2-7; 10 nucleotides match TRBD2. The CDR3 has 15 residues. V dropped 6 bases and J dropped 0; count of bases not matched to a gene: 5. In germline, CDR1 is MGHRA, CDR2 YSYEKL. The CDR3 DNA sequence: TGCGCCAGCAGTCGGACTAGCGGCCCCTCCTACGAGCAGTACTTC. Translating it yields CASSRTSGPSYEQYF.

V usage is TRBV20-1 and J usage is TRBJ1-4, with a possible D match to TRBD1 (5 bases). Trimming took off 3 bases at V and 5 bases at J, with 16 bases between the two ends. The CDR3 is made up of 15 amino acids. CDR1 and CDR2 (germline): DFQATT, SNEGSKA (reference sequence). DNA of the CDR3: TGCAGTGCTAGTTCCACAGGCAGAGGAAATGAAAAACTGTTTTTT. Translation: CSASSTGRGNEKLFF.

This chain uses TRBV30 with TRBJ1-1; a possible D gene is TRBD1 (5 bases). V was cut by 0 bases and J by 1 base, with 12 bases left in between. Germline V lookup: CDR1 GTSNPN, CDR2 SVGIG (reference sequence). This CDR3 spans 15 amino acids. CDR3 coding DNA: TGTGCCTGGAGTGTAGGGACTGGGCAGAACACTGAAGCTTTCTTT. Translated: CAWSVGTGQNTEAFF.

The chain's CDR3 is CATSRAGTDNEKLFF. CDR3 nucleotides: TGTGCCACCAGCAGAGCCGGGACAGATAATGAAAAACTGTTTTTT. The chain uses TRBV15 and TRBJ1-4; 7 bases line up with TRBD1. Germline CDR1 is LNHNV and CDR2 is YYDKDF (reference sequence). This CDR3 has 15 residues. Trimming at V came to 1 base and at J to 4 bases, leaving 3 bases not matched to a gene.

This chain links TRBV7-2 with TRBJ2-7, with 11 bases identical to TRBD1. CDR3 length: 17 residues. Trimming cost V 1 base and J 6 bases; bases outside gene matches: 11. The germline V gene has CDR1 SGHTA and CDR2 FQGNSA. The CDR3, as DNA: TGTGCCAGCAGCTTAGTCCTGGGGACAGGGGGTTTAGGCGAGCAGTACTTC. Protein product: CASSLVLGTGGLGEQYF.

J is TRBJ2-7 and V is TRBV7-8, with D tentatively TRBD2 (7 bases). With 5 bases removed from V and 0 bases from J, the gap between germline ends came to 17 bases. This CDR3 comprises 16 residues. Germline CDR1 reads SGHVS; CDR2 reads FQNEAQ. CDR3 amino acids: CASSPKGGLFSYEQYF. DNA of the CDR3: TGTGCCAGCAGCCCTAAGGGGGGGCTCTTCTCCTACGAGCAGTACTTC.

The genes are TRBV7-2 and TRBJ1-3; 7 positions agree with TRBD1. V trimming: 3 bases; J trimming: 4 bases; junction bases outside the gene matches: 9. Germline V lookup: CDR1 SGHTA, CDR2 FQGNSA. The CDR3 spans 16 residues. Written as DNA, the CDR3 is TGTGCCAGCAGCTTCGATACAGGGGTAGCGGGAAACACCATATATTTT. It is translated as CASSFDTGVAGNTIYF. Using reference TRBV7-2 and TRBJ1-3 for the parts outside the CDR3, the full variable domain is GAGVSQSPSNKVTEKGKDVELRCDPISGHTALYWYRQSLGQGLEFLIYFQGNSAPDKSGLPSDRFSAERTGGSVSTLTIQRTQQEDSAVYLCASSFDTGVAGNTIYFGEGSWLTVV.

The chain recombines TRBV27 with TRBJ2-1; 7 bases align to TRBD2. Germline CDR1 and CDR2: MNHEY and SMNVEV (reference sequence). Trimming removed 2 bases from V and 2 bases from J; junction bases left unmatched: 3. The CDR3 has 15 residues. The DNA of the CDR3 is TGTGCCAGCAGTTTAGGGCTAGCGGCCTACAATGAGCAGTTCTTC. Its protein is CASSLGLAAYNEQFF.

The chain links TRBV5-6 to TRBJ2-1; D is uncertain. The CDR3 totals 14 residues. Germline V gives CDR1 SGHDT, CDR2 YYEEEE. V dropped 0 bases and J dropped 4 bases, with 8 bases sitting between them. DNA for the CDR3: TGTGCCAGCAGCTTGGGGCTGTCGTACAATGAGCAGTTCTTC. Translation: CASSLGLSYNEQFF.

The V gene is TRBV7-6, the J gene TRBJ2-5; TRBD2 aligns across 11 bases. After removal of 5 bases from V and 0 bases from J, the junction contained 11 bases not matched to a gene. The germline V gene encodes CDR1 SGHVS and CDR2 FNYEAQ. The CDR3 is made up of 18 amino acids. CDR3 nucleotide sequence: TGTGCCAGCAGCCAAAGCGACGGGACTAGCGGAGACCAAGAGACCCAGTACTTC. As protein: CASSQSDGTSGDQETQYF.

The genes are TRBV30 and TRBJ1-5; D gene uncertain. Trimming took off 3 bases at V and 2 bases at J, with 8 bases between the two ends. CDR1 is GTSNPN, CDR2 SVGIG, per germline (reference sequence). The CDR3 spans 13 residues. The CDR3 reads CAWRAGGNQPQHF. In DNA, the CDR3 is TGTGCCTGGAGGGCGGGAGGCAATCAGCCCCAGCATTTT.

The J gene is TRBJ1-2, the V gene TRBV5-1; D gene uncertain. Trimming took off 2 bases at V and 2 bases at J, with 7 bases between the two ends. The CDR3 contains 13 residues. Germline CDR1 reads SGHRS; CDR2 reads YFSETQ. Here the CDR3 reads CASSFNRNYGYTF. DNA of the CDR3: TGCGCCAGCAGCTTTAACAGAAACTATGGCTACACCTTC.

The chain couples TRBV7-9 to TRBJ1-3; no reliable D call. The CDR3 is 14 residues long. Germline values: CDR1 SEHNR, CDR2 FQNEAQ (reference sequence). The germline V and J ends were trimmed by 2 bases and 4 bases, with 9 bases remaining between them. CDR3 nucleotides: TGTGCCAGCAGCTTACGAGGAGCGGGAAACACCATATATTTT. Amino acid sequence: CASSLRGAGNTIYF.

The chain uses TRBV4-1 and TRBJ2-1; 12 bases are a match to TRBD2. This CDR3 spans 15 amino acids. V lost 3 bases, J lost 6 bases, and 3 bases stayed unmatched. Looked up from germline, CDR1 is MGHRA and CDR2 is YSYEKL. DNA for the CDR3: TGCGCCAGCAGCCATCTGGGACTAGCGGGCAATGAGCAGTTCTTC. This gives the protein CASSHLGLAGNEQFF.

The V and J genes are TRBV27 and TRBJ2-7, with D hard to call. CDR1 and CDR2 from the germline V gene are MNHEY and SMNVEV (reference sequence). CDR3 length: 15 residues. Trimming took off 6 bases at V and 4 bases at J, with 19 bases between the two ends. CDR3 region: CASRKILGKDYEQYF. CDR3 DNA: TGTGCCAGCAGGAAAATTCTAGGAAAAGATTACGAGCAGTACTTC.

The V gene is TRBV3-1 (or the pseudogene TRBV3-2), the J gene TRBJ1-2; D might be TRBD1 (6 bases). Germline CDR1 LGHDT, CDR2 YNNKEL (reference sequence). This CDR3 has 13 residues. Trimming removed 0 bases from V and 10 bases from J, with 12 bases in between. The CDR3 reads CASSQELQGFYTF. The CDR3 DNA is TGTGCCAGCAGCCAAGAATTGCAGGGGTTCTACACCTTC.

Comment on this clone: Distinct nucleotide sequences in the sample also encode this CDR3. The rearrangement uses TRBV7-9 and TRBJ1-1; D is ambiguous. CDR1 SEHNR and CDR2 FQNEAQ come from the germline V gene (reference sequence). The CDR3 is made up of 12 amino acids. Trimming shortened V by 1 base and J by 6 bases, and 6 bases separated the two germline ends. In nucleotides, the CDR3 is TGTGCCAGCAGCTTAGGAGGCGCTGAAGCTTTCTTT. Translating gives CASSLGGAEAFF.

This clone was detected only once. The chain joins TRBV6-6 to TRBJ1-4; D is unresolved. Germline lookup yields CDR1 MNHNY and CDR2 SVGAGI (reference sequence). Trimming left V 6 bases short and J 0 bases short, with 14 bases between. The CDR3 is 16 amino acids. DNA of the CDR3: TGTGCCAGCAGCCTCCTGGTCGCGGCAACTAATGAAAAACTGTTTTTT. Translation: CASSLLVAATNEKLFF.

In this sample, this clone turned up once. The V call is TRBV5-4, the J call TRBJ1-1; TRBD1 matches 7 bases. The CDR3 loop spans 18 amino acids. The trim removed 0 bases at V and 1 base at J, leaving 12 bases unmatched. The V gene's germline CDR1 is SGHNT and CDR2 YYREEE (reference sequence). The CDR3 loop is CASSLGQGVSRTNTEAFF. Written as DNA, the CDR3 is TGTGCCAGCAGCTTGGGACAGGGTGTATCTCGAACGAACACTGAAGCTTTCTTT.

In its sample, this clone was seen once. Other DNA variants within this sample encode the same CDR3. The chain joins TRBV12-3 or TRBV12-4 to TRBJ1-6; D remains ambiguous. Trimming shortened V by 4 bases and J by 7 bases, and 5 bases separated the two germline ends. This CDR3 comprises 12 residues. The CDR3 region has the DNA TGTGCCAGCAGTTCGGGAAATTCACCCCTCCACTTT. This codes for CASSSGNSPLHF.

As DNA, the CDR3 is TGTGCCAGCAGCGTAGACCCGGGGGACGTCGATGAGCAGTTCTTC. Its translation: CASSVDPGDVDEQFF. This chain joins TRBV9 and TRBJ2-1, with D perhaps matching TRBD2 (6 bases). Looked up from germline, CDR1 is SGDLS and CDR2 is YYNGEE. The CDR3 extends over 15 amino acids. V gave up 0 bases and J gave up 8 bases, with 15 bases separating them.

V is TRBV4-3 and J is TRBJ1-1; D remains unclear. CDR3 length equals 11 residues. V shed 1 base and J shed 11 bases, with 8 bases lying between them. Germline-derived CDR1 and CDR2 are LGHNA and YSLEER. In DNA form, the CDR3 reads TGCGCCAGCAGCCAAGGGAGAGAGGCTTTCTTT. Residues: CASSQGREAFF.

J is TRBJ2-3 and V is TRBV7-8; D is perhaps TRBD2 (6 bases). V was clipped by 9 bases and J by 0 bases, with 13 bases between them. Germline assignment: CDR1 SGHVS and CDR2 FQNEAQ. The CDR3 covers 14 residues. The CDR3 loop is CASWAGKSTDTQYF. CDR3 sequence (DNA): TGTGCCAGTTGGGCGGGGAAAAGCACAGATACGCAGTATTTT.

The rearrangement links TRBV5-6 to TRBJ1-1, with D maybe TRBD1 (5 bases). The V end lost 2 bases, the J end lost 3 bases, and 17 bases lay between the germline ends. CDR1 SGHDT and CDR2 YYEEEE come from the germline V gene. CDR3 length equals 16 residues. This chain's CDR3 is CASSFAGRGGYTEAFF. CDR3 nucleotide sequence: TGTGCCAGCAGCTTTGCTGGGAGGGGCGGGTACACTGAAGCTTTCTTT.

The CDR3 sequence: CASSLQSLKHTIYF. The CDR3 DNA reads as TGTGCCAGCAGCCTCCAATCCCTCAAGCACACCATATATTTT. The chain carries TRBV3-1 (or the pseudogene TRBV3-2) and TRBJ1-3; no firm D call. The germline V and J ends were trimmed by 4 bases and 8 bases, with 15 bases remaining between them. The CDR3 spans 14 residues. Looked up from germline, CDR1 is LGHDT and CDR2 is YNNKEL (reference sequence).

The genes are TRBV28 and TRBJ2-6; 7 bases fit TRBD2. Looked up from germline, CDR1 is MDHEN and CDR2 is SYDVKM. The CDR3 is 18 residues long. Losses at the gene ends were 5 bases for V and 0 bases for J; bases not matched to a gene: 10. DNA of the CDR3: TGTGCCAGCAGTCCGCCGAGGGGAGGGGTCTCTGGGGCCAACGTCCTGACTTTC. Protein product: CASSPPRGGVSGANVLTF. Combining the CDR3 with reference TRBV28 and TRBJ2-6 gives the whole variable domain DVKVTQSSRYLVKRTGEKVFLECVQDMDHENMFWYRQDPGLGLRLIYFSYDVKMKEKGDIPEGYSVSREKKERFSLILESASTNQTSMYLCASSPPRGGVSGANVLTFGAGSRLTVL.

This chain connects TRBV19 to TRBJ1-3; 9 bases are a match to TRBD1. The trim removed 6 bases at V and 1 base at J, leaving 10 bases unmatched. Germline-derived CDR1 and CDR2 are LNHDA and SQIVND (reference sequence). This CDR3 is 17 amino acids long. The CDR3 DNA sequence: TGTGCCAGTAGCCTATCACAGGGGGCGAATTCTGGAAACACCATATATTTT. This encodes CASSLSQGANSGNTIYF.

The gene calls are TRBV19 and TRBJ2-1, with 15 bases lining up with TRBD2. V shed 3 bases and J 2 bases; nucleotides not matched to a gene: 5. This CDR3 has 18 residues. Germline V gives CDR1 LNHDA, CDR2 SQIVND (reference sequence). The CDR3 DNA follows: TGTGCCAGTAGTATTCCGGGACTAGCGGGAGGTCCCTACAATGAGCAGTTCTTC. Its translation: CASSIPGLAGGPYNEQFF.